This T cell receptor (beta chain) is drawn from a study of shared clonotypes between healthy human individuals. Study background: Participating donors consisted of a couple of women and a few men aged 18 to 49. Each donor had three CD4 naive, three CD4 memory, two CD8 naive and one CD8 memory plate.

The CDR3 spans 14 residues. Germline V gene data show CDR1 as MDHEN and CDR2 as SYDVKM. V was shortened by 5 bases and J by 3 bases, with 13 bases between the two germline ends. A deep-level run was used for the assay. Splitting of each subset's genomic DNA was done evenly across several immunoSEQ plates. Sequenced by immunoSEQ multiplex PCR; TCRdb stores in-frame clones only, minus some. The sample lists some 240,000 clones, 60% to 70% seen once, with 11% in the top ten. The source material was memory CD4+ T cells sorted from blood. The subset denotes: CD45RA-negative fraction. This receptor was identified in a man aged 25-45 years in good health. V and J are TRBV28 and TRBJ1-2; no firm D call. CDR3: CASSPPKGHYGYTF. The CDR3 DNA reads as TGTGCCAGCAGTCCTCCGAAAGGCCACTATGGCTACACCTTC.